This T cell receptor (beta chain) stems from a study of shared clonotypes between healthy human individuals. This clone was picked up a small number of times. Profiling relied on immunoSEQ multiplex PCR, and the TCRdb table lists in-frame clones only, not all of them. The sample includes about 680,000 clones, around two thirds of them seen just once. Germline V gene sequence: CDR1 SGHAT, CDR2 FQNNGV. This CDR3 region has 13 residues. The V gene lost 6 bases and the J gene lost 7 bases, with 16 bases spanning the gap. Sequencing input: memory CD4+ T cells sorted from blood. Documented subset: CD45RA-negative fraction. This sequence was found in a woman aged 25 to 39 in good health. The chain couples TRBV11-2 to TRBJ2-7; tentatively, D is TRBD1 or TRBD2 (6 bases each). CDR3 sequence (DNA): TGTGCCAGCAGTCCCTGGGGGGCGCGAGAGCAGTACTTC. It translates to CASSPWGAREQYF.